These T cell receptor beta chains were read from a single sample in a study of cytomegalovirus exposure and HLA in healthy donors. Sequencing was performed with immunoSEQ multiplex PCR; in TCRdb, only in-frame clones are kept and a portion is missing. Of roughly 170,000 clones listed, approximately 80% were seen once; the top ten hold just over 4.5%. The sequencing sample was made of PBMCs. The receptors stem from a woman between 45 and 60 years old in good health and CMV-seropositive. CDR3s include the opening cysteine and the closing phenylalanine or tryptophan. Fields, in order: clone size, J gene, D gene, V gene, CDR3 DNA, CDR3 protein. A D gene is named only where the DNA matches it firmly. Only part of the rows carry a size: once, few, many, or a class if the clone is expanded.

clone size: -
J gene: TRBJ2-7
D gene: TRBD2
V gene: TRBV11-2
CDR3 DNA: TGTGCCAGCACTAAGGCTAGCGGGAGAGTCTACGAGCAGTACTTC
CDR3 protein: CASTKASGRVYEQYF

clone size: -
J gene: TRBJ1-4
D gene: -
V gene: TRBV7-9
CDR3 DNA: TGTGCCAGCAGCATTTCCACAACTAATGAAAAACTGTTTTTT
CDR3 protein: CASSISTTNEKLFF

clone size: few
J gene: TRBJ1-2
D gene: TRBD1
V gene: TRBV4-3
CDR3 DNA: TGCGCCAGCAGCCAAGAGGGACAGGGGGCACAGGGCTACACCTTC
CDR3 protein: CASSQEGQGAQGYTF

clone size: -
J gene: TRBJ2-3
D gene: TRBD2
V gene: TRBV4-2
CDR3 DNA: TGTGCCAGCAGCCAGGGAGCGCGGGGGGGCGATACGCAGTATTTT
CDR3 protein: CASSQGARGGDTQYF

clone size: -
J gene: TRBJ2-7
D gene: TRBD1
V gene: TRBV6-6
CDR3 DNA: TGTGCCAGCACCCCGACAGGGGGCTCCTACGAGCAGTACTTC
CDR3 protein: CASTPTGGSYEQYF

clone size: few
J gene: TRBJ2-7
D gene: -
V gene: TRBV1
CDR3 DNA: TGCACCAGCAGCCGCAGGACTAGCGGATACGAGCAGTACTTC
CDR3 protein: CTSSRRTSGYEQYF

clone size: -
J gene: TRBJ2-7
D gene: TRBD2
V gene: TRBV5-1
CDR3 DNA: TGCGCCAGCAGCCCCCACCTCACAGCGGGAGTTTACGAGCAGTACTTC
CDR3 protein: CASSPHLTAGVYEQYF

clone size: -
J gene: TRBJ2-7
D gene: -
V gene: TRBV7-7
CDR3 DNA: TGTGCTAGCAGCAACATACCTCCTGGCCGAGTATTGGGGGCCTCCTACGAGCAGTACTTC
CDR3 protein: CASSNIPPGRVLGASYEQYF

clone size: -
J gene: TRBJ2-5
D gene: -
V gene: TRBV21-1
CDR3 DNA: TGTGCCAGCAGCAAAACACCGGGACAGGGGTTGGAGACCCAGTACTTC
CDR3 protein: CASSKTPGQGLETQYF

clone size: few
J gene: TRBJ2-1
D gene: TRBD2
V gene: TRBV7-9
CDR3 DNA: TGTGCCAGCAGCGGACCCGGGACTAGCGGGGGGGCATCCTACAATGAGCAGTTCTTC
CDR3 protein: CASSGPGTSGGASYNEQFF

clone size: -
J gene: TRBJ2-3
D gene: -
V gene: TRBV5-1
CDR3 DNA: TGCGCCAGCAGCCCCGGGGGATCTAGCACAGATACGCAGTATTTT
CDR3 protein: CASSPGGSSTDTQYF

clone size: -
J gene: TRBJ2-7
D gene: TRBD1
V gene: TRBV19
CDR3 DNA: TGTGCCAGTAGTAGGGGGACAGGATCCTACGAGCAGTACTTC
CDR3 protein: CASSRGTGSYEQYF

clone size: -
J gene: TRBJ2-5
D gene: TRBD2
V gene: TRBV5-1
CDR3 DNA: TGCGCCAGCAGACTAGCGCCCCCCGAGACCCAGTACTTC
CDR3 protein: CASRLAPPETQYF

clone size: -
J gene: TRBJ2-3
D gene: TRBD2
V gene: TRBV7-9
CDR3 DNA: TGTTCCAGCAGCACGGGACTAGCGGGGCCCCGAGATACGCAGTATTTT
CDR3 protein: CSSSTGLAGPRDTQYF

clone size: -
J gene: TRBJ2-1
D gene: TRBD2
V gene: TRBV4-3
CDR3 DNA: TGCGCCAGCAGCCCCGGAGGCGGCGGGGGGCAGTTCTTC
CDR3 protein: CASSPGGGGGQFF

clone size: -
J gene: TRBJ1-1
D gene: -
V gene: TRBV6-1
CDR3 DNA: TGTGCCAGCAGTGGAGTCAGGGGAGCCACTGAAGCTTTCTTT
CDR3 protein: CASSGVRGATEAFF

clone size: -
J gene: TRBJ2-3
D gene: -
V gene: TRBV7-9
CDR3 DNA: TGTTCCAGCAGCTTAGTTACGAGTTCAGATACGCAGTATTTT
CDR3 protein: CSSSLVTSSDTQYF